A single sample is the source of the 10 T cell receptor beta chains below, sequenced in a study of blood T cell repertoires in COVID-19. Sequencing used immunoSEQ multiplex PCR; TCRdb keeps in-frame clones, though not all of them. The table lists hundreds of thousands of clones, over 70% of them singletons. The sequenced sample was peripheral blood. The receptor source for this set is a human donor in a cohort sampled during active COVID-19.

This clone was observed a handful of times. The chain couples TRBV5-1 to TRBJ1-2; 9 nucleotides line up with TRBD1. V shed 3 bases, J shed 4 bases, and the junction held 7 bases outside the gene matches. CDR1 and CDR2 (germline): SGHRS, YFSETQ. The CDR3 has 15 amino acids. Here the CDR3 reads CASSYGTGISYGYTF. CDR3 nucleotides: TGCGCCAGCAGCTACGGGACAGGGATAAGCTATGGCTACACCTTC.

The CDR3 DNA sequence: TGTGCCAGCTCACCGGGACAGGGGTCGTTGGACAATCAGCCCCAGCATTTT. Translated, it gives CASSPGQGSLDNQPQHF. The J gene is TRBJ1-5, the V gene TRBV18, with TRBD1 identical over 10 bases. The V and J ends lost 3 bases and 3 bases, in that order; junction bases with no gene match: 8. Germline assignment: CDR1 KGHSH and CDR2 LQKENI. There are 17 residues in the CDR3. Looking up the rest from reference TRBV18 and TRBJ1-5 gives the full variable domain: NAGVMQNPRHLVRRRGQEARLRCSPMKGHSHVYWYRQLPEEGLKFMVYLQKENIIDESGMPKERFSAEFPKEGPSILRIQQVVRGDSAAYFCASSPGQGSLDNQPQHFGDGTRLSIL.

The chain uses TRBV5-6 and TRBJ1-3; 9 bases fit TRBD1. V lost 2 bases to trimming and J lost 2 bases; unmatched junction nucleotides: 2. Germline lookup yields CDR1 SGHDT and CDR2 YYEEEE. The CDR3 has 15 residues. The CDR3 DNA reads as TGTGCCAGCAGCTTACGGGACAGGGCTGGAAACACCATATATTTT. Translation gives CASSLRDRAGNTIYF.

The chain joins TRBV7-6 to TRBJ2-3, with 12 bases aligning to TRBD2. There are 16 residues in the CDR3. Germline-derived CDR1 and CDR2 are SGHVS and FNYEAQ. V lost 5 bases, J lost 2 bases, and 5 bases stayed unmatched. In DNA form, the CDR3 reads TGTGCCAGCAGCCCCACTAGCGGGGGGACCACAGATACGCAGTATTTT. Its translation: CASSPTSGGTTDTQYF. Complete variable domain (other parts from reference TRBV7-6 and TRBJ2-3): GAGVSQSPRYKVTKRGQDVALRCDPISGHVSLYWYRQALGQGPEFLTYFNYEAQQDKSGLPNDRFSAERPEGSISTLTIQRTEQRDSAMYRCASSPTSGGTTDTQYFGPGTRLTVL.

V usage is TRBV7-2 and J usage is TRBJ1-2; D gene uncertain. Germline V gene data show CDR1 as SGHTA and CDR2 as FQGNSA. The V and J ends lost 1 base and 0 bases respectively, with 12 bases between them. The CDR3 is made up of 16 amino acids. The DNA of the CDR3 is TGTGCCAGCAGCTTAGGGGGAGAATTAGCTAACTATGGCTACACCTTC. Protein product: CASSLGGELANYGYTF.

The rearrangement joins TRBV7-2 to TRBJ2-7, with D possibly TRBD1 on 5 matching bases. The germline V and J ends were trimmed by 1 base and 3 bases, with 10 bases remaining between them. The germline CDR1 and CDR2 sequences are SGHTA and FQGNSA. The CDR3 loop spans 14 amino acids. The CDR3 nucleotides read TGTGCCAGCAGCTTAGTGGCAGGGAACTACGAGCAGTACTTC. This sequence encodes CASSLVAGNYEQYF.

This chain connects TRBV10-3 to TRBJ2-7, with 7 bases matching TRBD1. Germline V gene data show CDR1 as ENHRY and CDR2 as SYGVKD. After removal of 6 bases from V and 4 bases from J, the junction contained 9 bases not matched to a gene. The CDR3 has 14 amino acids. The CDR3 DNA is TGTGCCATCAGGGACACAGGGGCGAGTTACGAGCAGTACTTC. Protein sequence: CAIRDTGASYEQYF.

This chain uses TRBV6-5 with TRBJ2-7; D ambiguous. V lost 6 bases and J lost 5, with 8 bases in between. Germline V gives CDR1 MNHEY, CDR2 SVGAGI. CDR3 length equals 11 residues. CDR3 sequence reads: CASSGANEQYF. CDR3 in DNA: TGTGCCAGCAGCGGAGCGAACGAGCAGTACTTC.

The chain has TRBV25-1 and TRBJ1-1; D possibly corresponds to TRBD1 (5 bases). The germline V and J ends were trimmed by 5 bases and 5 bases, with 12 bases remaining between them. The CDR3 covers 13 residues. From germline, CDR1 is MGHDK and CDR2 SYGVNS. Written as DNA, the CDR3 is TGTGCCAGCAGTCAGATGGGGCGGACTGAAGCTTTCTTT. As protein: CASSQMGRTEAFF.

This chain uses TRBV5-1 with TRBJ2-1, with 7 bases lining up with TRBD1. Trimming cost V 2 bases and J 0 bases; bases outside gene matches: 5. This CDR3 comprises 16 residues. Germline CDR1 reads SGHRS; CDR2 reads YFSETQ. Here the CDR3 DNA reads TGCGCCAGCAGCTTAACCGGGACAGTCTCCTACAATGAGCAGTTCTTC. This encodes CASSLTGTVSYNEQFF. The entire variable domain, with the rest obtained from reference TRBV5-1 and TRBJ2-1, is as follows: KAGVTQTPRYLIKTRGQQVTLSCSPISGHRSVSWYQQTPGQGLQFLFEYFSETQRNKGNFPGRFSGRQFSNSRSEMNVSTLELGDSALYLCASSLTGTVSYNEQFFGPGTRLTVL.